The 15 T cell receptor beta chains below all came from one sample that was sequenced in a study of blood T cell repertoires in COVID-19. Method: immunoSEQ multiplex PCR; TCRdb's copy keeps in-frame clones and lacks some. The sample consists of around 140,000 clones, about nine tenths of them appearing once. The sequenced material came from peripheral blood. The receptor source for this set is an elderly man with acute or convalescent COVID-19.

The count of this clone is one. The chain has TRBV10-3 and TRBJ1-2; TRBD1 aligns across 9 bases. The CDR3 extends over 17 amino acids. V gave up 6 bases and J gave up 8 bases; unmatched junction bases: 19. Germline V gives CDR1 ENHRY, CDR2 SYGVKD. The CDR3 region is CAIRSGTGIIGLEGYTF. DNA for the CDR3: TGTGCCATCAGGTCCGGGACAGGGATCATCGGGTTAGAAGGCTACACCTTC.

This sequence joins TRBV29-1 and TRBJ1-1; perhaps TRBD1 as D (5 bases). CDR1 SQVTM and CDR2 ANQGSEA come from the germline V gene. The CDR3 spans 12 residues. Trimming removed 7 bases at V and 4 bases at J, with 13 bases between. CDR3 sequence (DNA): TGCAGCGGATTACAGGCCGGCACTGAAGCTTTCTTT. Translation: CSGLQAGTEAFF.

The chain uses TRBV4-2 and TRBJ2-1; possibly TRBD2 for D (6 bases). The CDR3 is 18 amino acids. Trimming stripped 0 bases from V and 1 base from J, with 16 bases between. Per the germline V gene, CDR1 is LGHNA and CDR2 is YNFKEQ. Here the CDR3 DNA reads TGTGCCAGCAGCCAAGATCTTGCGGGATTTGGGTCCTACAATGAGCAGTTCTTC. This translates into CASSQDLAGFGSYNEQFF.

The V call is TRBV27, the J call TRBJ2-1; 10 bases map to TRBD1. Germline CDR1 MNHEY, CDR2 SMNVEV (reference sequence). The CDR3 length is 16 residues. After removal of 4 bases from V and 7 bases from J, the junction contained 10 bases not matched to a gene. CDR3 nucleotide sequence: TGTGCCAGCAGTTCCTCCGTCGGACAGGGGGTGAATGAGCAGTTCTTC. Encoded protein: CASSSSVGQGVNEQFF.

This rearrangement joins TRBV29-1 to TRBJ2-6; a possible D gene is TRBD1 (5 bases). Germline loops: CDR1 SQVTM, CDR2 ANQGSEA. This CDR3 contains 13 residues. The V and J ends lost 4 bases and 2 bases respectively, with 6 bases between them. CDR3: CSVGGPGANVLTF. In DNA form, the CDR3 reads TGCAGCGTTGGGGGCCCTGGGGCCAACGTCCTGACTTTC.

The V and J genes are TRBV28 and TRBJ2-3; possibly TRBD2 for D (6 bases). CDR3 length: 14 residues. Germline lookup yields CDR1 MDHEN and CDR2 SYDVKM. V shed 6 bases and J shed 5 bases, with 15 bases lying between them. CDR3 bases: TGTGCCAGCAGGACGACGGGGGTTCGAGATACGCAGTATTTT. Translation gives CASRTTGVRDTQYF. Complete variable domain (other parts from reference TRBV28 and TRBJ2-3): DVKVTQSSRYLVKRTGEKVFLECVQDMDHENMFWYRQDPGLGLRLIYFSYDVKMKEKGDIPEGYSVSREKKERFSLILESASTNQTSMYLCASRTTGVRDTQYFGPGTRLTVL.

The V and J genes are TRBV27 and TRBJ1-3; unclear D gene. Germline CDR1 MNHEY, CDR2 SMNVEV (reference sequence). V was trimmed by 2 bases and J by 0 bases, leaving 8 bases between them. The CDR3 loop spans 15 amino acids. CDR3 in amino acids: CASSLGGRSGNTIYF. The CDR3 coding sequence is TGTGCCAGCAGTTTAGGCGGGCGCTCTGGAAACACCATATATTTT.

The chain carries TRBV30 and TRBJ1-1; D remains unclear. Germline CDR1 GTSNPN, CDR2 SVGIG (reference sequence). CDR3 length: 14 amino acids. V dropped 3 bases and J dropped 6 bases, with 17 bases sitting between them. CDR3 bases: TGTGCCTGGAGGGTGGACGGCTACGGGGCTGAAGCTTTCTTT. Protein product: CAWRVDGYGAEAFF.

A single count supports this clone. The V call is TRBV25-1, the J call TRBJ2-3; 7 bases agree with TRBD2. CDR1 and CDR2 from the germline V gene are MGHDK and SYGVNS. The CDR3 contains 15 residues. J was trimmed by 4 bases and V by 7 bases; bases with no gene match: 11. The CDR3 bases are TGTGCCAGCACGCCCCCAGCGGGACGCCCAGATACGCAGTATTTT. Translation: CASTPPAGRPDTQYF.

The rearrangement uses TRBV2 and TRBJ2-7; D unresolved. The CDR3 loop spans 13 amino acids. The ends were cut back, 2 bases at V and 2 bases at J, with 7 bases in the middle. The germline V gene encodes CDR1 SNHLY and CDR2 FYNNEI. The CDR3 spells CASSETATYEQYF. The CDR3 bases are TGTGCCAGCAGTGAAACTGCGACCTACGAGCAGTACTTC.

The gene calls are TRBV9 and TRBJ2-7, with unresolved D. The CDR3 consists of 13 residues. From germline, CDR1 is SGDLS and CDR2 YYNGEE. Trimming pared 0 bases from V and 0 bases from J, leaving 4 bases between. The CDR3 is CASSVDSSYEQYF. The CDR3, as DNA: TGTGCCAGCAGCGTAGACAGCTCCTACGAGCAGTACTTC.

V usage is TRBV6-5 and J usage is TRBJ2-3, with unresolved D. The V end lost 4 bases, the J end lost 0 bases, and 11 bases lay between the germline ends. This CDR3 contains 15 residues. Germline lookup yields CDR1 MNHEY and CDR2 SVGAGI. Here the CDR3 DNA reads TGTGCCAGCAGTTTTCAGACACCTAGCACAGATACGCAGTATTTT. Its translation is CASSFQTPSTDTQYF.

The chain joins TRBV28 to TRBJ2-7; TRBD1 is a possible D gene (5 bases). V was cut by 4 bases and J by 0 bases, with 10 bases left in between. CDR1 and CDR2 (germline): MDHEN, SYDVKM. The CDR3 consists of 14 residues. CDR3 sequence (DNA): TGTGCCAGCAGTTCCCCGACAGTCTCCTACGAGCAGTACTTC. As protein: CASSSPTVSYEQYF. The full variable domain, completed using reference TRBV28 and TRBJ2-7, is DVKVTQSSRYLVKRTGEKVFLECVQDMDHENMFWYRQDPGLGLRLIYFSYDVKMKEKGDIPEGYSVSREKKERFSLILESASTNQTSMYLCASSSPTVSYEQYFGPGTRLTVT.

The CDR3 DNA follows: TGTGCCAGCAGCCAAGATGGAGTAATGGCCCGATCCCATGGCTACACCTTC. It encodes CASSQDGVMARSHGYTF. The V and J genes are TRBV4-2 and TRBJ1-2, with unresolved D. CDR1 LGHNA and CDR2 YNFKEQ come from the germline V gene. V was shortened by 0 bases and J by 6 bases, with 20 bases between the two germline ends. The CDR3 spans 17 residues.

The chain carries TRBV3-1 (or the pseudogene TRBV3-2) and TRBJ1-1, with a weak D call TRBD1 (5 bases). The CDR3 runs to 14 residues. The germline CDR1 and CDR2 sequences are LGHDT and YNNKEL (reference sequence). V was trimmed by 7 bases and J by 11 bases, leaving 23 bases between them. CDR3 coding DNA: TGTGCCAGCATCGCGGGGACGGGACTGGGAAAGGCTTTCTTT. This encodes CASIAGTGLGKAFF.